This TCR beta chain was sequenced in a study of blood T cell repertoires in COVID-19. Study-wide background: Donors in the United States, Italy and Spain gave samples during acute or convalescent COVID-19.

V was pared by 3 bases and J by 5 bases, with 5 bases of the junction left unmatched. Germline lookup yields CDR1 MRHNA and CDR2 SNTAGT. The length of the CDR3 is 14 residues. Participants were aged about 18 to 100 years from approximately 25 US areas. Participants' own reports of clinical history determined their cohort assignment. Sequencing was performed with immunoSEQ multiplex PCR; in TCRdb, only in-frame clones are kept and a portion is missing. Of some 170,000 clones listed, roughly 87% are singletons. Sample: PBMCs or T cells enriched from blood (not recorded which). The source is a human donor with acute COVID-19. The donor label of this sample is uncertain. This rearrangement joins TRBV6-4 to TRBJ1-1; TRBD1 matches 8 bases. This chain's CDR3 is CASSESTGVTEAFF. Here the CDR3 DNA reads TGTGCCAGCAGTGAGTCGACAGGGGTGACTGAAGCTTTCTTT.